Presented here are 12 T cell receptor beta chains from one specimen sequenced in a study of glioma-infiltrating T cells after dendritic cell vaccination. TCRdb's table, derived via immunoSEQ multiplex PCR, lists solely in-frame clones and lacks some. In the table there are some 100,000 clones, 70% to 90% of which are singletons. This specimen consisted of blood, obtained before dendritic cell vaccination. These receptors all come from a human donor with glioblastoma.

J is TRBJ2-5 and V is TRBV11-2, with 10 nucleotides matching TRBD1. Trimming removed 5 bases from V and 5 bases from J; junction bases left unmatched: 11. The germline V gene encodes CDR1 SGHAT and CDR2 FQNNGV. The CDR3 runs to 16 residues. CDR3 sequence reads: CASSPGDRGLGETQYF. The CDR3 bases are TGTGCCAGCAGCCCGGGGGACAGGGGTCTGGGGGAGACCCAGTACTTC. Full variable domain (outside the CDR3, taken from reference TRBV11-2 and TRBJ2-5): EAGVAQSPRYKIIEKRQSVAFWCNPISGHATLYWYQQILGQGPKLLIQFQNNGVVDDSQLPKDRFSAERLKGVDSTLKIQPAKLEDSAVYLCASSPGDRGLGETQYFGPGTRLLVL.

The chain uses TRBV5-1 and TRBJ2-3, with TRBD2 matching 8 bases. Germline-derived CDR1 and CDR2 are SGHRS and YFSETQ. The CDR3 extends over 16 amino acids. V was clipped by 1 base and J by 3 bases; unmatched bases: 7. CDR3 sequence (DNA): TGCGCCAGCAGCTTGTTCGCGGGAGGAGGGACAGATACGCAGTATTTT. Translated, it gives CASSLFAGGGTDTQYF. The variable domain in full, completed from reference TRBV5-1 and TRBJ2-3, reads KAGVTQTPRYLIKTRGQQVTLSCSPISGHRSVSWYQQTPGQGLQFLFEYFSETQRNKGNFPGRFSGRQFSNSRSEMNVSTLELGDSALYLCASSLFAGGGTDTQYFGPGTRLTVL.

The chain uses TRBV15 and TRBJ2-1, with TRBD2 matching over 8 bases. Germline V lookup: CDR1 LNHNV, CDR2 YYDKDF (reference sequence). Losses at the gene ends were 1 base for V and 7 bases for J; bases not matched to a gene: 6. The CDR3 is 15 residues long. The CDR3 here is CATSRGREVENEQFF. The CDR3 DNA sequence: TGTGCCACCAGCAGAGGGCGGGAGGTGGAAAATGAGCAGTTCTTC. Together with reference TRBV15 and TRBJ2-1, the CDR3 gives the full variable domain: DAMVIQNPRYQVTQFGKPVTLSCSQTLNHNVMYWYQQKSSQAPKLLFHYYDKDFNNEADTPDNFQSRRPNTSFCFLDIRSPGLGDTAMYLCATSRGREVENEQFFGPGTRLTVL.

This chain joins TRBV5-1 and TRBJ1-2; 9 bases agree with TRBD1. The CDR3 is 15 amino acids. Trimming cost V 0 bases and J 5 bases; bases outside gene matches: 5. The germline CDR1 and CDR2 sequences are SGHRS and YFSETQ. CDR3 coding DNA: TGCGCCAGCAGCTTGGCCCAGGGACAGGGTTATGGCTACACCTTC. Protein product: CASSLAQGQGYGYTF.

This chain joins TRBV2 and TRBJ1-2, with D unresolved. CDR1 SNHLY and CDR2 FYNNEI come from the germline V gene. This CDR3 has 12 amino acids. The V and J ends lost 7 bases and 3 bases respectively, with 9 bases between them. DNA for the CDR3: TGTGCCAGCACCGGCGGCTACTATGGCTACACCTTC. As protein: CASTGGYYGYTF.

This chain links TRBV2 with TRBJ2-2, with D unresolved. CDR3 length: 15 amino acids. Looked up from germline, CDR1 is SNHLY and CDR2 is FYNNEI. V shed 4 bases and J shed 2 bases, with 11 bases lying between them. The CDR3 sequence: CASSGPIRNTGELFF. CDR3 nucleotide sequence: TGTGCCAGCAGTGGGCCGATCCGAAACACCGGGGAGCTGTTTTTT.

This chain joins TRBV5-1 and TRBJ2-7; D perhaps matches TRBD2 (6 bases). The CDR3 length is 18 residues. V was cut by 0 bases and J by 3 bases, with 22 bases left in between. Germline CDR1 is SGHRS and CDR2 is YFSETQ. The CDR3 loop is CASSLGWGTDYTSYEQYF. In DNA, the CDR3 is TGCGCCAGCAGCTTGGGGTGGGGGACGGACTATACTAGCTACGAGCAGTACTTC.

This sequence joins TRBV19 and TRBJ1-6, with 9 bases identical to TRBD1. CDR3 length: 16 amino acids. The V gene end was trimmed by 5 bases and the J gene end by 5 bases; junction bases not matched to a gene: 7. Germline V gene data show CDR1 as LNHDA and CDR2 as SQIVND (reference sequence). The CDR3 loop reads CASSLRGQGDNSPLHF. In DNA, the CDR3 is TGTGCCAGTAGTCTACGGGGACAGGGAGATAATTCACCCCTCCACTTT. The entire variable domain, with the rest obtained from reference TRBV19 and TRBJ1-6, is as follows: DGGITQSPKYLFRKEGQNVTLSCEQNLNHDAMYWYRQDPGQGLRLIYYSQIVNDFQKGDIAEGYSVSREKKESFPLTVTSAQKNPTAFYLCASSLRGQGDNSPLHFGNGTRLTVT.

The chain is built from TRBV2 and TRBJ2-1; D perhaps matches TRBD1 (6 bases). The CDR3 runs 16 residues. The V end lost 6 bases, the J end lost 2 bases, and 17 bases lay between the germline ends. CDR1 is SNHLY and CDR2 is FYNNEI in the germline V gene. The CDR3 DNA reads as TGTGCCAGCAGCGACGCCACAGGGCTAGCCTACAATGAGCAGTTCTTC. It encodes CASSDATGLAYNEQFF.

V usage is TRBV28 and J usage is TRBJ2-7; D possibly corresponds to TRBD2 (5 bases). CDR3 length equals 15 residues. Germline V gene data show CDR1 as MDHEN and CDR2 as SYDVKM. V was trimmed by 6 bases and J by 3 bases, leaving 18 bases between them. The CDR3 nucleotides are TGTGCCAGCAGCACCCCTGACGGGAAGGTCTACGAGCAGTACTTC. It codes for CASSTPDGKVYEQYF.

This clone was recorded a few times. V is TRBV5-5 and J is TRBJ2-7; 9 bases fit TRBD1. Germline CDR1 reads SGHKS; CDR2 reads YYEKEE (reference sequence). The CDR3 consists of 14 residues. V lost 4 bases, J lost 4 bases, and 6 bases stayed unmatched. The CDR3 DNA follows: TGTGCCAGCAGCGCCGGGACAGGGCCTTACGAGCAGTACTTC. Encoded protein: CASSAGTGPYEQYF. Supplemented by reference TRBV5-5 and TRBJ2-7, the full variable domain reads DAGVTQSPTHLIKTRGQQVTLRCSPISGHKSVSWYQQVLGQGPQFIFQYYEKEERGRGNFPDRFSARQFPNYSSELNVNALLLGDSALYLCASSAGTGPYEQYFGPGTRLTVT.

The rearrangement uses TRBV11-3 and TRBJ2-5, with D tentatively TRBD1 (6 bases). The CDR3 totals 14 residues. Germline-derived CDR1 and CDR2 are SGHNT and YENEEA. The V gene lost 5 bases and the J gene lost 0 bases, with 10 bases spanning the gap. The CDR3 region has the DNA TGTGCCAGCAGCACCCGGACAGACCAAGAGACCCAGTACTTC. Translation gives CASSTRTDQETQYF.